A selection of T cell receptor beta chains follows, all from one sample in a study of PD-L1 blockade in urothelial cancer. Generated by immunoSEQ multiplex PCR, the TCRdb table keeps only in-frame clones and is missing some. The sample shows tens of thousands of clones, 88% of them seen only once. The material was PBMCs, obtained around atezolizumab (anti-PD-L1) treatment. The receptors shown here come from a man in his fifties or sixties with urothelial cancer. CDR3s include the opening cysteine and the closing phenylalanine or tryptophan. Fields, in order: CDR3 protein, V gene, clone size, J gene, D gene. A D gene is named only where the DNA matches it firmly. Some rows have no size entry. The others give once, few or many, or a class for an expanded clone.

cdr3_aa: CASSLLRGPGSEAFF
v_call: TRBV5-1
clone_size: .
j_call: TRBJ1-1
d_call: .

cdr3_aa: CASAGTPLNTDTQYF
v_call: TRBV6-5
clone_size: .
j_call: TRBJ2-3
d_call: .

cdr3_aa: CASSLAFGDRARNTIYF
v_call: TRBV5-1
clone_size: .
j_call: TRBJ1-3
d_call: TRBD1

cdr3_aa: CASSPWAGSGNTIYF
v_call: TRBV7-2
clone_size: .
j_call: TRBJ1-3
d_call: .

cdr3_aa: CASSLGQGITYEQYF
v_call: TRBV7-2
clone_size: .
j_call: TRBJ2-7
d_call: .

cdr3_aa: CAIDSRPQPQHF
v_call: TRBV28
clone_size: .
j_call: TRBJ1-5
d_call: .

cdr3_aa: CASSHGGATSYNEQFF
v_call: TRBV27
clone_size: .
j_call: TRBJ2-1
d_call: .

cdr3_aa: CASSPGRNTQYF
v_call: TRBV9
clone_size: .
j_call: TRBJ2-3
d_call: .

cdr3_aa: CASSSLQEIEAFF
v_call: TRBV19
clone_size: .
j_call: TRBJ1-1
d_call: .

cdr3_aa: CSVEVGLMVNEQYF
v_call: TRBV29-1
clone_size: .
j_call: TRBJ2-7
d_call: .

cdr3_aa: CASSTRQGPYEQYF
v_call: TRBV27
clone_size: .
j_call: TRBJ2-7
d_call: TRBD1

cdr3_aa: CASSLGQGGEQYF
v_call: TRBV5-4
clone_size: many
j_call: TRBJ2-7
d_call: TRBD1

cdr3_aa: CASSLDGLAGYNEQFF
v_call: TRBV5-4
clone_size: .
j_call: TRBJ2-1
d_call: TRBD2

cdr3_aa: CASSMRRARGNEQYF
v_call: TRBV19
clone_size: .
j_call: TRBJ2-7
d_call: .

cdr3_aa: CASSPSRGADSNQPQHF
v_call: TRBV7-6
clone_size: .
j_call: TRBJ1-5
d_call: TRBD1

cdr3_aa: CASSPLDRGLGEQYF
v_call: TRBV19
clone_size: .
j_call: TRBJ2-7
d_call: TRBD1

cdr3_aa: CSVTATGDTEAFF
v_call: TRBV29-1
clone_size: .
j_call: TRBJ1-1
d_call: TRBD1

cdr3_aa: CASSLRNTGELFF
v_call: TRBV7-3
clone_size: .
j_call: TRBJ2-2
d_call: .

cdr3_aa: CASSPGQGRQETQYF
v_call: TRBV11-3
clone_size: few
j_call: TRBJ2-5
d_call: TRBD1